This note documents a single TCR beta chain sequence. What it binds is not known. Germline V gives CDR1 SGHTA, CDR2 FQGNSA. The CDR3 runs 15 residues. Trimming left V 1 base short and J 1 base short, with 10 bases between. The sample comes from a study of T cells after yellow fever vaccination. Across the study: Low-cell-number fractions were prepared with SMART-Seq v4 Ultra Low Input. Findings and caveats of the study: Among primary-vaccination clones, most reappeared after the booster, at just under 98% for CD4 and roughly 90% for CD8. Just a small share of clonotypes turned up in the CD4 compartment as well as the CD8 compartment.

Production of TCR cDNA was by 5'RACE template switching, which also added a universal primer site and UMIs. TCRdb re-derived calls from the 5' RACE reads in MiXCR, one entry per CDR3 protein. The sample shows about 550,000 distinct CDR3 sequences, under 25% of them seen only once. The rearrangement joins TRBV7-2 to TRBJ1-1, with D uncertain. The receptor comes from a man aged 25 to 40 who received the YFV17D yellow fever vaccine. Specimen: PBMCs, collected 15 days after the yellow fever booster vaccination. CDR3 sequence: CASSLGRSGNTEAFF. The CDR3, as DNA: TGTGCCAGCAGCTTAGGGCGGTCTGGGAACACTGAAGCTTTCTTT.